The rows below give T cell receptor beta chains drawn from one sample of a study of T-cell memory formation after mild COVID-19. TCRdb passed the 5' RACE reads through MiXCR, listing each CDR3 protein once. The sample yields fewer than 500,000 distinct CDR3 sequences, roughly 25% seen once. Sequencing was carried out using PBMCs or a T cell subset sorted from them (not recorded which). The receptors stem from an adult woman who had mild COVID-19 (a few samples of this study predate the infection). Cell type and time point are not known. Each CDR3 is given with its conserved first and last residue. The order of the fields is D gene, V gene, J gene, clone size, CDR3 protein, CDR3 DNA. D genes are given only for firm matches. Size tells how often a clone was seen (once, few, many) or the class of an expanded clone, and some rows leave it out.

D gene: -; V gene: TRBV27; J gene: TRBJ2-5; clone size: few; CDR3 protein: CASSPAGNQETQYF; CDR3 DNA: TGTGCCAGCAGTCCGGCGGGGAACCAAGAGACCCAGTACTTC
D gene: -; V gene: TRBV12-3/TRBV12-4; J gene: TRBJ2-2; clone size: few; CDR3 protein: CASSYDSTGELFF; CDR3 DNA: TGTGCCAGCAGTTATGACAGTACCGGGGAGCTGTTTTTT
D gene: -; V gene: TRBV24-1; J gene: TRBJ2-1; clone size: few; CDR3 protein: CATSDLGSGETRDNEQFF; CDR3 DNA: TGTGCCACCAGTGATTTGGGTTCTGGGGAGACCCGGGACAATGAGCAGTTCTTC
D gene: TRBD2; V gene: TRBV12-3/TRBV12-4; J gene: TRBJ2-5; clone size: -; CDR3 protein: CASSGGAKETQYF; CDR3 DNA: TGTGCCAGCAGCGGGGGGGCCAAAGAGACCCAGTACTTC
D gene: -; V gene: TRBV30; J gene: TRBJ2-7; clone size: few; CDR3 protein: CAWAGRSSYEQYF; CDR3 DNA: TGTGCCTGGGCCGGGCGGAGCTCCTACGAGCAGTACTTC
D gene: TRBD2; V gene: TRBV29-1; J gene: TRBJ2-4; clone size: many; CDR3 protein: CSVEPGLAGGGIQYF; CDR3 DNA: TGCAGCGTTGAACCCGGACTAGCGGGGGGCGGCATTCAGTACTTC
D gene: -; V gene: TRBV11-2; J gene: TRBJ2-2; clone size: -; CDR3 protein: CASSLQDGELFF; CDR3 DNA: TGTGCCAGCAGCTTACAAGACGGGGAGCTGTTTTTT
D gene: TRBD2; V gene: TRBV7-8; J gene: TRBJ2-3; clone size: -; CDR3 protein: CASSLARIAGLSVDTQYF; CDR3 DNA: TGTGCCAGCAGCTTAGCGCGAATAGCGGGGTTATCGGTAGATACGCAGTATTTT
D gene: TRBD2; V gene: TRBV7-2; J gene: TRBJ2-1; clone size: -; CDR3 protein: CASSVGLGDEQFF; CDR3 DNA: TGTGCCAGCAGCGTGGGACTAGGCGATGAGCAGTTCTTC
D gene: -; V gene: TRBV11-2; J gene: TRBJ1-2; clone size: many; CDR3 protein: CASSLDPLAGDGYTF; CDR3 DNA: TGTGCCAGCAGCTTAGATCCTTTAGCAGGGGACGGCTACACCTTC
D gene: -; V gene: TRBV12-3/TRBV12-4; J gene: TRBJ2-6; clone size: -; CDR3 protein: CASSQHWGWDDSGANVLTF; CDR3 DNA: TGTGCCAGCAGCCAACATTGGGGTTGGGATGACTCTGGGGCCAACGTCCTGACTTTC
D gene: -; V gene: TRBV6-6; J gene: TRBJ1-1; clone size: -; CDR3 protein: CASGRESNTEAFF; CDR3 DNA: TGTGCCAGCGGTCGGGAGAGTAACACTGAAGCTTTCTTT
D gene: TRBD2; V gene: TRBV7-9; J gene: TRBJ2-1; clone size: -; CDR3 protein: CASAEAGGPYNEQFF; CDR3 DNA: TGTGCCAGTGCTGAAGCGGGAGGGCCTTACAATGAGCAGTTCTTC
D gene: TRBD2; V gene: TRBV12-5; J gene: TRBJ2-1; clone size: few; CDR3 protein: CASGLGGLAGYNEQFF; CDR3 DNA: TGTGCTAGTGGTTTGGGTGGACTAGCGGGCTACAATGAGCAGTTCTTC
D gene: TRBD1; V gene: TRBV12-3/TRBV12-4; J gene: TRBJ2-2; clone size: few; CDR3 protein: CASGPLQGAPGTGELFF; CDR3 DNA: TGTGCCAGCGGGCCACTACAGGGGGCGCCAGGCACCGGGGAGCTGTTTTTT
D gene: -; V gene: TRBV7-2; J gene: TRBJ2-5; clone size: -; CDR3 protein: CASSLGGYQETQYF; CDR3 DNA: TGTGCCAGCAGCTTAGGAGGGTACCAAGAGACCCAGTACTTC
D gene: TRBD2; V gene: TRBV6-5; J gene: TRBJ2-1; clone size: -; CDR3 protein: CASGRLAGGNEQFF; CDR3 DNA: TGTGCCAGCGGCAGACTAGCGGGAGGGAATGAGCAGTTCTTC
D gene: TRBD1; V gene: TRBV6-2/TRBV6-3; J gene: TRBJ1-1; clone size: -; CDR3 protein: CASSRGGPNTEAFF; CDR3 DNA: TGTGCCAGCAGTCGAGGGGGCCCGAACACTGAAGCTTTCTTT
D gene: -; V gene: TRBV9; J gene: TRBJ1-2; clone size: few; CDR3 protein: CASYTDRENGYTF; CDR3 DNA: TGTGCCAGCTACACGGACAGAGAGAATGGCTACACCTTC
D gene: TRBD2; V gene: TRBV12-3/TRBV12-4; J gene: TRBJ2-7; clone size: few; CDR3 protein: CASSLLAGGREQYF; CDR3 DNA: TGTGCCAGCAGTTTATTAGCGGGGGGCCGGGAGCAGTACTTC
D gene: TRBD2; V gene: TRBV15; J gene: TRBJ2-3; clone size: -; CDR3 protein: CATSVEIAGFTDTQYF; CDR3 DNA: TGTGCCACCAGCGTCGAGATAGCGGGGTTTACAGATACGCAGTATTTT
D gene: TRBD1; V gene: TRBV5-1; J gene: TRBJ1-4; clone size: few; CDR3 protein: CASSLVGQADEKLFF; CDR3 DNA: TGCGCCAGCAGCCTGGTCGGACAGGCCGATGAAAAACTGTTTTTT
D gene: TRBD2; V gene: TRBV5-1; J gene: TRBJ2-7; clone size: few; CDR3 protein: CASSLAGTSGSYEQYF; CDR3 DNA: TGCGCCAGCAGCTTGGCGGGGACTAGCGGGAGCTACGAGCAGTACTTC
D gene: TRBD2; V gene: TRBV18; J gene: TRBJ2-5; clone size: few; CDR3 protein: CASSPPAPGLKETQYF; CDR3 DNA: TGTGCCAGCTCACCACCGGCTCCGGGACTAAAAGAGACCCAGTACTTC